This TCR beta chain was documented in a study of cytomegalovirus exposure and HLA in healthy donors. The CDR3 is 14 residues long. Germline V lookup: CDR1 SQVTM, CDR2 ANQGSEA. Trimming at V came to 1 base and at J to 2 bases, leaving 3 bases not matched to a gene. Both 60 Vbeta primers and 13 Jbeta primers went into the PCR. Assay used: immunoSEQ multiplex PCR; TCRdb lists only in-frame clones, some missing. With around 70,000 clones in the sample, the ten largest clones hold 0.8% to 1%. J is TRBJ2-7 and V is TRBV29-1; 9 bases fit TRBD2. Sequenced input: PBMCs. The origin of this receptor is a boy aged 5-17 years in good health and CMV-seronegative. CDR3 sequence (DNA): TGCAGCGTTGAAGGTGCGGGAGGGCCCTACGAGCAGTACTTC. This translates into CSVEGAGGPYEQYF.